Following are 14 T cell receptor beta chains from one sample sequenced in a study of T cells in localized non-small cell lung cancer. Assay used: immunoSEQ multiplex PCR; TCRdb lists only in-frame clones, some missing. The sample consists of 65,000 or so clones, around 81% of them appearing once. Sequences were derived from PBMCs, sampled before any cancer treatment. The receptors stem from a man between 40 and 70 years old with stage II lung adenocarcinoma.

This chain joins TRBV7-2 and TRBJ2-3; the D gene is possibly TRBD1 (5 bases). The CDR3 loop spans 15 amino acids. Germline lookup yields CDR1 SGHTA and CDR2 FQGNSA. V was clipped by 7 bases and J by 4 bases, with 18 bases between them. CDR3 sequence reads: CASMSVGRVADTQYF. The CDR3 nucleotides read TGTGCCAGCATGTCGGTGGGCAGGGTGGCAGATACGCAGTATTTT.

The V and J genes are TRBV27 and TRBJ2-2; the D gene is possibly TRBD1 (6 bases). The length of the CDR3 is 15 residues. Germline V gene data show CDR1 as MNHEY and CDR2 as SMNVEV (reference sequence). With 2 bases removed from V and 4 bases from J, the gap between germline ends came to 11 bases. CDR3 bases: TGTGCCAGCAGTTTAGTCACAGGGAGCACCGGGGAGCTGTTTTTT. Translation gives CASSLVTGSTGELFF.

The chain recombines TRBV5-1 with TRBJ2-5, with D tentatively TRBD2 (6 bases). This CDR3 is built from 14 residues. Germline CDR1 and CDR2: SGHRS and YFSETQ. V lost 0 bases and J lost 4, with 10 bases in between. This chain's CDR3 is CASSLEGRGETQYF. DNA for the CDR3: TGCGCCAGCAGCTTGGAGGGGCGGGGAGAGACCCAGTACTTC.

The chain has TRBV6-6 and TRBJ2-7; a weak D match, TRBD2 (6 bases). Looked up from germline, CDR1 is MNHNY and CDR2 is SVGAGI (reference sequence). The V end was cut by 6 bases, the J end by 1 base, with 19 bases between. CDR3 length: 16 amino acids. CDR3 sequence reads: CASSSTGAGRSYEQYF. In DNA form, the CDR3 reads TGTGCCAGCAGCTCTACCGGGGCTGGGAGGTCCTACGAGCAGTACTTC.

The chain links TRBV9 to TRBJ2-2; D not certain. Germline V CDR1 and CDR2: SGDLS, YYNGEE. V dropped 3 bases and J dropped 1 base, with 4 bases sitting between them. This CDR3 region has 13 residues. The CDR3 DNA sequence: TGTGCCAGCAGCGAGAAGAACACCGGGGAGCTGTTTTTT. Translated: CASSEKNTGELFF.

The chain combines TRBV10-3 with TRBJ2-7, with TRBD2 matching over 8 bases. This CDR3 has 21 amino acids. The trim removed 4 bases at V and 4 bases at J, leaving 27 bases unmatched. Germline V CDR1 and CDR2: ENHRY, SYGVKD. The CDR3 sequence: CAISVLLSHSGSFFYVYEQYF. Written as DNA, the CDR3 is TGTGCCATCAGTGTTCTTCTAAGCCACAGCGGGAGTTTTTTTTACGTGTACGAGCAGTACTTC.

This clone was counted a single time. The chain employs TRBV7-2 and TRBJ2-6; D possibly corresponds to TRBD2 (6 bases). Germline V gives CDR1 SGHTA, CDR2 FQGNSA. The CDR3 is 19 amino acids. The V end lost 2 bases, the J end lost 2 bases, and 19 bases lay between the germline ends. CDR3 sequence (DNA): TGTGCCAGCAGCTTACGAGGTCCGGGAGTGGGGACTGGGGCCAACGTCCTGACTTTC. Protein: CASSLRGPGVGTGANVLTF.

The rearrangement links TRBV6-1 to TRBJ1-5; TRBD1 might be the D (5 bases). The CDR3 is 17 amino acids. V lost 4 bases to trimming and J lost 0 bases, with 16 bases between them. Germline V gene data show CDR1 as MNHNS and CDR2 as SASEGT. CDR3 sequence (DNA): TGTGCCAGCAGTGGATCGTCGGGGCAATATAGCAATCAGCCCCAGCATTTT. It specifies CASSGSSGQYSNQPQHF.

The genes are TRBV19 and TRBJ1-5; 7 bases agree with TRBD1. V shed 5 bases and J 3 bases; nucleotides not matched to a gene: 10. The CDR3 contains 16 residues. The germline gives CDR1 LNHDA, CDR2 SQIVND (reference sequence). The CDR3 is CASSDIGGTVNQPQHF. For the CDR3, the DNA is TGTGCCAGTAGTGATATAGGGGGGACAGTCAATCAGCCCCAGCATTTT.

This clone appeared a single time. The chain links TRBV28 to TRBJ1-3; D ambiguous. The V end lost 2 bases, the J end lost 0 bases, and 8 bases lay between the germline ends. The germline CDR1 and CDR2 sequences are MDHEN and SYDVKM. The length of the CDR3 is 15 residues. The CDR3, as DNA: TGTGCCAGCAGTTTACGGTTGAACTCTGGAAACACCATATATTTT. It encodes CASSLRLNSGNTIYF.

The V call is TRBV7-8, the J call TRBJ2-1, with 8 bases fitting TRBD2. The length of the CDR3 is 17 residues. The V segment lost 5 bases and the J segment 0 bases; nucleotides outside the gene matches: 9. Germline CDR1 reads SGHVS; CDR2 reads FQNEAQ. CDR3 DNA sequence: TGTGCCAGCAGCCCATGGACTAGCCGGAGCTCCTACAATGAGCAGTTCTTC. It codes for CASSPWTSRSSYNEQFF. Looking up the rest from reference TRBV7-8 and TRBJ2-1 gives the full variable domain: GAGVSQSPRYKVAKRGQDVALRCDPISGHVSLFWYQQALGQGPEFLTYFQNEAQLDKSGLPSDRFFAERPEGSVSTLKIQRTQQEDSAVYLCASSPWTSRSSYNEQFFGPGTRLTVL.

The chain links TRBV7-2 to TRBJ1-2, with 7 nucleotides matching TRBD1. Trimming removed 2 bases from V and 6 bases from J; junction bases left unmatched: 6. This CDR3 contains 14 residues. Germline V gene sequence: CDR1 SGHTA, CDR2 FQGNSA. CDR3: CASSLKSGGNGYTF. CDR3 sequence (DNA): TGTGCCAGCAGCTTAAAGTCAGGGGGGAATGGCTACACCTTC. Full variable domain (rest looked up from reference TRBV7-2 and TRBJ1-2): GAGVSQSPSNKVTEKGKDVELRCDPISGHTALYWYRQSLGQGLEFLIYFQGNSAPDKSGLPSDRFSAERTGGSVSTLTIQRTQQEDSAVYLCASSLKSGGNGYTFGSGTRLTVV.

The chain joins TRBV11-2 to TRBJ2-7; D is possibly TRBD1 (6 bases). CDR1 is SGHAT, CDR2 FQNNGV, per germline. Trimming shortened V by 1 base and J by 0 bases, and 7 bases separated the two germline ends. The CDR3 has 14 residues. Here the CDR3 reads CASSLGQASYEQYF. CDR3 bases: TGTGCCAGCAGCTTAGGACAGGCCTCCTACGAGCAGTACTTC.

This clone was recorded many times. This chain links TRBV5-6 with TRBJ2-1; D is unclear. The CDR3 contains 13 residues. Germline V gene lookup returns CDR1 SGHDT and CDR2 YYEEEE. V lost 2 bases and J lost 4, with 7 bases in between. The CDR3 is CASSFDPYNEQFF. DNA for the CDR3: TGTGCCAGCAGCTTCGACCCGTACAATGAGCAGTTCTTC.